This TCR beta chain emerged from a study of tumor-infiltrating lymphocytes in primary liver carcinoma. A primer in the constant region served to generate TCR beta cDNA from approximately 500 ng of total RNA. Three rounds of nested multiplex PCR with slightly modified ARM-PCR produced TCR beta libraries. The first two PCR rounds, around 10 cycles each, used TRBV1-TRBV30 forward primers and a C-beta reverse primer. TCRdb reanalysed the multiplex PCR reads using MiXCR and keeps one entry per CDR3 protein. The sample contains roughly 100,000 distinct CDR3 sequences, approximately 70% of which appear only once. V lost 1 base to trimming and J lost 7 bases; unmatched junction nucleotides: 7. Germline V gives CDR1 SGHTA, CDR2 FQGTGA. The CDR3 is 15 residues long. Unsorted bulk tissue, about 19-32 mg of it, served as the source for co-extraction of RNA and DNA.

The receptor comes from a woman aged 55-69 years with primary liver carcinoma and hepatitis B virus infection. Sequenced input: liver tumor tissue from sampling region 2. Specified subset: tumor region T2, inferior pole. This chain uses TRBV7-3 with TRBJ2-1, with TRBD2 identical over 7 bases. CDR3 sequence (DNA): TGTGCCAGCAGCTTAATGTCGACTAGCCGAAATGAGCAGTTCTTC. It codes for CASSLMSTSRNEQFF.